One and the same sample provided the 29 T cell receptor beta chains below, sequenced in a study of cytomegalovirus exposure and HLA in healthy donors. The PCR had 60 Vbeta and 13 Jbeta primers. Sequencing used immunoSEQ multiplex PCR; TCRdb keeps in-frame clones, though not all of them. Of around 130,000 clones listed, around 72% are singletons. The source material was PBMCs. The receptors were gathered from a woman between 18 and 29 years old in good health and CMV-seronegative.

This rearrangement joins TRBV19 to TRBJ2-1; perhaps TRBD1 as D (5 bases). V lost 9 bases to trimming and J lost 0 bases, with 9 bases between them. This CDR3 comprises 13 residues. The germline gives CDR1 LNHDA, CDR2 SQIVND (reference sequence). The CDR3 is CASRDYSYNEQFF. The DNA for the CDR3 is TGTGCCAGCAGGGATTACTCCTACAATGAGCAGTTCTTC.

The V and J genes are TRBV10-2 and TRBJ2-1; 8 bases match TRBD2. The V gene end was trimmed by 6 bases and the J gene end by 3 bases; junction bases not matched to a gene: 10. The CDR3 length is 16 residues. The germline V gene encodes CDR1 WSHSY and CDR2 SAAADI. CDR3 residues: CASSVSGTRYYNEQFF. CDR3 coding DNA: TGCGCCAGCAGCGTATCCGGGACTAGATACTACAATGAGCAGTTCTTC.

This clone appeared a few times. The rearrangement joins TRBV10-2 to TRBJ1-1; possible D gene TRBD1, 6 bases. The CDR3 is 12 residues long. With 3 bases removed from V and 11 bases from J, the gap between germline ends came to 13 bases. Germline V CDR1 and CDR2: WSHSY, SAAADI. The CDR3 protein is CASSELGGRAFF. CDR3 nucleotides: TGCGCCAGCAGTGAATTAGGGGGAAGGGCTTTCTTT.

V and J are TRBV2 and TRBJ2-2; the match to TRBD1 covers 8 bases. Germline V gene lookup returns CDR1 SNHLY and CDR2 FYNNEI. Trimming at V came to 1 base and at J to 3 bases, leaving 10 bases not matched to a gene. The CDR3 is 18 residues long. The DNA for the CDR3 is TGTGCCAGCAGTGAAGATCTGGGCAGGGGGCTCGACACCGGGGAGCTGTTTTTT. Translating it yields CASSEDLGRGLDTGELFF.

The rearrangement uses TRBV7-9 and TRBJ1-1, with D perhaps matching TRBD1 (5 bases). V was trimmed by 1 base and J by 7 bases, leaving 13 bases between them. CDR3 size: 14 residues. CDR1 is SEHNR, CDR2 FQNEAQ, per germline (reference sequence). The CDR3 loop reads CASSLVGEGGEAFF. In DNA form, the CDR3 reads TGTGCCAGCAGCTTAGTGGGGGAGGGCGGTGAAGCTTTCTTT. Looking up the rest from reference TRBV7-9 and TRBJ1-1 gives the full variable domain: DTGVSQNPRHKITKRGQNVTFRCDPISEHNRLYWYRQTLGQGPEFLTYFQNEAQLEKSRLLSDRFSAERPKGSFSTLEIQRTEQGDSAMYLCASSLVGEGGEAFFGQGTRLTVV.

The rearrangement joins TRBV2 to TRBJ2-5; D uncertain. Deletions cut 4 bases from V and 5 bases from J, with 14 bases between. CDR3 size: 14 residues. Germline CDR1 reads SNHLY; CDR2 reads FYNNEI. The CDR3 protein is CASSVGALMETQYF. The CDR3 DNA follows: TGTGCCAGCAGTGTAGGAGCGCTAATGGAGACCCAGTACTTC.

The chain links TRBV5-6 to TRBJ2-3; D remains unclear. Germline CDR1 reads SGHDT; CDR2 reads YYEEEE. This CDR3 is built from 13 residues. V was cut by 4 bases and J by 4 bases, with 10 bases left in between. This CDR3 reads CASSLAESDTQYF. The CDR3 DNA reads TGTGCCAGCAGCCTGGCCGAGTCAGATACGCAGTATTTT.

The chain joins TRBV27 to TRBJ2-3; no clear D. The CDR3 sequence is 11 residues long. V was clipped by 4 bases and J by 4 bases, with 3 bases between them. Per germline, CDR1 MNHEY and CDR2 SMNVEV (reference sequence). Written as DNA, the CDR3 is TGTGCCAGCAGTTCCGCAGATACGCAGTATTTT. This codes for CASSSADTQYF.

This clone was observed a single time. The chain employs TRBV19 and TRBJ1-4; tentatively, D is TRBD1 (6 bases). Deletions cut 8 bases from V and 1 base from J, with 11 bases between. The germline gives CDR1 LNHDA, CDR2 SQIVND (reference sequence). The CDR3 is 14 amino acids. The CDR3 sequence is CASGRGQTNEKLFF. The CDR3, as DNA: TGTGCCAGTGGGCGGGGGCAAACTAATGAAAAACTGTTTTTT.

V and J are TRBV4-1 and TRBJ2-1, with 7 bases fitting TRBD2. The CDR3 extends over 17 amino acids. From germline, CDR1 is MGHRA and CDR2 YSYEKL. The trim removed 1 base at V and 9 bases at J, leaving 15 bases unmatched. The CDR3: CASSQVASVRPGGEQFF. The CDR3 nucleotides are TGCGCCAGCAGCCAAGTCGCGTCGGTCCGACCGGGGGGTGAGCAGTTCTTC.

The V call is TRBV28, the J call TRBJ1-6; TRBD1 matches at 7 bases. The CDR3 has 14 residues. Looked up from germline, CDR1 is MDHEN and CDR2 is SYDVKM. Trimming cost V 10 bases and J 5 bases; bases outside gene matches: 8. DNA for the CDR3: TGTGCCACCCTGTCCGGGACAGATAATTCACCCCTCCACTTT. Translated: CATLSGTDNSPLHF.

The chain joins TRBV10-1 to TRBJ2-7; 10 bases agree with TRBD2. The CDR3 totals 16 residues. J lost 4 bases, V lost 0 bases, and 6 bases had no gene match. Germline lookup yields CDR1 WNHNN and CDR2 SYGVQD (reference sequence). CDR3 sequence reads: CASSESGLAGVYEQYF. The CDR3 coding sequence is TGCGCCAGCAGTGAGTCAGGCCTAGCGGGAGTTTACGAGCAGTACTTC.

This clone has only a few counts. This chain links TRBV27 with TRBJ1-1, with D unclear. Germline CDR1 MNHEY, CDR2 SMNVEV (reference sequence). Between the trimmed V and J ends, which lost 6 bases and 4 bases, there was a span of 12 bases. The CDR3 spans 13 residues. CDR3 nucleotide sequence: TGTGCCAGCAGCCCAAGTGGCGGCACTGAAGCTTTCTTT. It translates to CASSPSGGTEAFF.

The CDR3 sequence: CASSLGGRAHEQYF. CDR3 nucleotides: TGCGCCAGCAGCTTAGGGGGCCGGGCGCACGAGCAGTACTTC. The chain links TRBV5-1 to TRBJ2-7; the match to TRBD1 covers 7 bases. Germline V CDR1 and CDR2: SGHRS, YFSETQ. The CDR3 is made up of 14 amino acids. Trimming took 2 bases from V and 5 from J; bases not matched to a gene: 7.

The chain employs TRBV10-2 and TRBJ2-1; the match to TRBD2 covers 7 bases. The V gene end was trimmed by 5 bases and the J gene end by 5 bases; junction bases not matched to a gene: 6. Germline values: CDR1 WSHSY, CDR2 SAAADI. CDR3 size: 14 residues. This chain's CDR3 is CASSFLAENNEQFF. For the CDR3, the DNA is TGCGCCAGCAGTTTCCTAGCGGAGAACAATGAGCAGTTCTTC.

The CDR3 sequence is CASSSSTGNEKLFF. CDR3 sequence (DNA): TGTGCCAGCAGCTCCTCGACCGGGAATGAAAAACTGTTTTTT. The rearrangement uses TRBV7-9 and TRBJ1-4; D is undetermined. This CDR3 comprises 14 residues. The germline gives CDR1 SEHNR, CDR2 FQNEAQ (reference sequence). V gave up 4 bases and J gave up 5 bases, with 11 bases separating them. Variable domain in full (rest from reference TRBV7-9 and TRBJ1-4): DTGVSQNPRHKITKRGQNVTFRCDPISEHNRLYWYRQTLGQGPEFLTYFQNEAQLEKSRLLSDRFSAERPKGSFSTLEIQRTEQGDSAMYLCASSSSTGNEKLFFGSGTQLSVL.

V gene TRBV30 combines with J gene TRBJ2-5; possible D gene TRBD2, 6 bases. With 7 bases removed from V and 1 base from J, the gap between germline ends came to 10 bases. There are 12 residues in the CDR3. Germline CDR1 and CDR2: GTSNPN and SVGIG (reference sequence). CDR3: CASGGIQETQYF. The CDR3 DNA reads as TGTGCCTCCGGAGGGATCCAAGAGACCCAGTACTTC.

The chain uses TRBV5-4 and TRBJ2-1; TRBD2 aligns across 13 bases. There are 17 residues in the CDR3. J gave up 4 bases and V 7 bases, and 11 bases lay outside the gene matches. Germline V lookup: CDR1 SGHNT, CDR2 YYREEE (reference sequence). The CDR3 loop reads CASRGLAGRGGYNEQFF. The CDR3, as DNA: TGTGCCAGCCGGGGACTAGCGGGACGGGGGGGTTACAATGAGCAGTTCTTC.

The chain joins TRBV29-1 to TRBJ2-3, with 9 bases aligning to TRBD2. The junction had 8 bases not matched to a gene; V was cut back by 4 bases and J by 3 bases. This CDR3 spans 15 amino acids. Per the germline V gene, CDR1 is SQVTM and CDR2 is ANQGSEA. The CDR3 DNA is TGCAGCGTTGTAGGTAGCGGGAGTGGTACAGATACGCAGTATTTT. Protein sequence: CSVVGSGSGTDTQYF.

The chain uses TRBV2 and TRBJ1-1, with D tentatively TRBD1 (5 bases). The CDR3 totals 17 residues. Trimming removed 4 bases at V and 5 bases at J, with 23 bases between. Germline-derived CDR1 and CDR2 are SNHLY and FYNNEI. CDR3 protein: CASSGLKEKGPGTEAFF. The CDR3 nucleotides read TGTGCCAGCAGTGGGCTAAAGGAGAAAGGACCAGGGACTGAAGCTTTCTTT.

The chain has TRBV5-1 and TRBJ2-3, with D maybe TRBD1 (7 bases). The ends were cut back, 5 bases at V and 5 bases at J, with 30 bases in the middle. Germline-derived CDR1 and CDR2 are SGHRS and YFSETQ. The CDR3 covers 19 residues. The CDR3 is CASSIQGESAGRIGDTQYF. The DNA of the CDR3 is TGCGCCAGCAGTATCCAGGGGGAATCGGCGGGACGAATCGGAGATACGCAGTATTTT.

This chain uses TRBV10-3 with TRBJ2-6; 12 bases line up with TRBD2. Germline CDR1 is ENHRY and CDR2 is SYGVKD. The V gene end was trimmed by 0 bases and the J gene end by 1 base; junction bases not matched to a gene: 10. This CDR3 contains 21 residues. The CDR3, as DNA: TGTGCCATCAGTGAGTCAGGCGCCAGTACTAGCGGGAGGTCTGGGGCCAACGTCCTGACTTTC. This translates into CAISESGASTSGRSGANVLTF.

The chain has TRBV10-1 and TRBJ2-1, with D unresolved. Trimming removed 0 bases at V and 5 bases at J, with 8 bases between. CDR1 is WNHNN and CDR2 is SYGVQD in the germline V gene (reference sequence). The CDR3 sequence is 14 residues long. The DNA of the CDR3 is TGCGCCAGCAGTGAGTCAAGAGAAAACAATGAGCAGTTCTTC. This translates into CASSESRENNEQFF.

The chain employs TRBV29-1 and TRBJ1-5; D is uncertain. This CDR3 comprises 13 residues. Germline V gives CDR1 SQVTM, CDR2 ANQGSEA. Trimming shortened V by 2 bases and J by 4 bases, and 9 bases separated the two germline ends. CDR3 coding DNA: TGCAGCGTTGAAAGAGGGCGGAATCAGCCCCAGCATTTT. Translating it yields CSVERGRNQPQHF. Based on the CDR3 plus reference TRBV29-1 and TRBJ1-5, the full variable domain is SAVISQKPSRDICQRGTSLTIQCQVDSQVTMMFWYRQQPGQSLTLIATANQGSEATYESGFVIDKFPISRPNLTFSTLTVSNMSPEDSSIYLCSVERGRNQPQHFGDGTRLSIL.

This chain connects TRBV9 to TRBJ2-3; 9 bases are a match to TRBD2. J gave up 2 bases and V 0 bases, and 4 bases lay outside the gene matches. This CDR3 comprises 16 residues. Germline-derived CDR1 and CDR2 are SGDLS and YYNGEE. The CDR3 region has the DNA TGTGCCAGCAGCGTAGCTCTAGCGGGATCCACAGATACGCAGTATTTT. Protein product: CASSVALAGSTDTQYF.

This clone was observed a single time. This chain connects TRBV5-4 to TRBJ2-1, with TRBD2 matching over 13 bases. J lost 4 bases, V lost 4 bases, and 5 bases had no gene match. Germline V gene lookup returns CDR1 SGHNT and CDR2 YYREEE (reference sequence). The CDR3 contains 16 residues. The CDR3 protein is CASSPGLAGQYNEQFF. The CDR3 DNA follows: TGTGCCAGCAGCCCGGGACTAGCGGGACAATACAATGAGCAGTTCTTC.

The chain uses TRBV15 and TRBJ2-1; 8 nucleotides agree with TRBD2. The ends lost 6 bases at V and 6 bases at J; junction bases unmatched: 7. Germline assignment: CDR1 LNHNV and CDR2 YYDKDF (reference sequence). CDR3 length: 14 amino acids. The CDR3 spells CATSPGLGSNEQFF. The CDR3 nucleotides are TGTGCCACCAGTCCGGGACTAGGGAGCAATGAGCAGTTCTTC.

The chain carries TRBV10-1 and TRBJ2-1; TRBD2 matches at 14 bases. Germline V gives CDR1 WNHNN, CDR2 SYGVQD (reference sequence). This CDR3 is built from 15 residues. V lost 3 bases, J lost 8 bases, and 3 bases stayed unmatched. CDR3 sequence reads: CASSEGTSGSYEQFF. The DNA for the CDR3 is TGCGCCAGCAGTGAAGGGACTAGCGGGAGCTATGAGCAGTTCTTC.

The chain has TRBV7-9 and TRBJ2-7, with D possibly TRBD2 on 6 matching bases. Per germline, CDR1 SEHNR and CDR2 FQNEAQ (reference sequence). The length of the CDR3 is 14 residues. Trimming took off 5 bases at V and 0 bases at J, with 11 bases between the two ends. The CDR3 is CASSLSGDSYEQYF. Here the CDR3 DNA reads TGTGCCAGCAGCCTATCGGGGGACTCCTACGAGCAGTACTTC.